The 29 T cell receptor beta chains below come from one sample, sequenced in a study of T-cell reconstitution after alpha-beta-depleted transplantation in children. A library of TCRbeta sequences, prepared with unique molecular identifiers, was generated. TCRdb reprocessed the PCR reads with MiXCR, giving one entry per CDR3 protein. Altogether 500,000 to 750,000 distinct CDR3 sequences are present, 25% to 30% being singletons, with the ten largest covering around 36%. Sequencing used PBMCs, obtained before TCRalphabeta/CD19-depleted stem cell transplant. The receptors come from a boy in the first two years of life with Wiskott-Aldrich syndrome, due to receive a stem cell transplant.

The rearrangement links TRBV5-1 to TRBJ2-7; D unresolved. This CDR3 is 13 amino acids long. Per the germline V gene, CDR1 is SGHRS and CDR2 is YFSETQ. V gave up 2 bases and J gave up 5 bases, with 11 bases separating them. CDR3 coding DNA: TGCGCCAGCAGCTTCCGGGCGACGGACGAGCAGTACTTC. This sequence encodes CASSFRATDEQYF.

The chain employs TRBV11-3 and TRBJ2-1, with D perhaps TRBD2 (5 bases). V was shortened by 2 bases and J by 9 bases, with 11 bases between the two germline ends. Per the germline V gene, CDR1 is SGHNT and CDR2 is YENEEA. The CDR3 has 13 amino acids. The CDR3 coding sequence is TGTGCCAGCAGCTTATGGCCGGGGAGTGAGCAGTTCTTC. It is translated as CASSLWPGSEQFF.

This clonotype is a singleton in its sample. The chain carries TRBV2 and TRBJ2-1; 9 positions agree with TRBD2. Germline V gene sequence: CDR1 SNHLY, CDR2 FYNNEI. The CDR3 has 17 amino acids. J lost 4 bases, V lost 5 bases, and 12 bases had no gene match. CDR3 sequence reads: CASSLFKASGVYNEQFF. Written as DNA, the CDR3 is TGTGCCAGCAGTCTGTTTAAAGCTAGCGGGGTTTACAATGAGCAGTTCTTC.

The V and J genes are TRBV12-3 or TRBV12-4 and TRBJ2-7; D is perhaps TRBD1 or TRBD2 (5 bases each). CDR3 size: 15 residues. Trimming stripped 6 bases from V and 0 bases from J, with 15 bases between. CDR3 DNA: TGTGCCAGCAGCCTACTACGGGGCCTCTCCTACGAGCAGTACTTC. Translated, it gives CASSLLRGLSYEQYF.

The rearrangement links TRBV5-1 to TRBJ2-6, with 8 bases identical to TRBD1. Trimming cost V 1 base and J 2 bases; bases outside gene matches: 11. The CDR3 sequence is 19 residues long. Looked up from germline, CDR1 is SGHRS and CDR2 is YFSETQ. CDR3 region: CASSLLVGTGLAGANVLTF. CDR3 bases: TGCGCCAGCAGCTTGCTGGTCGGGACAGGCTTGGCTGGGGCCAACGTCCTGACTTTC.

This clonotype was seen only a few times. The chain combines TRBV21-1 with TRBJ1-2; no check of the table's D call, TRBD1, against the DNA was made. TRBV21-1 is assigned pseudogene status. The length of the CDR3 is 17 residues. Written as DNA, the CDR3 is TGTGCCAGCAGCAAAAAATTAGGAAGAGGCAGGGACTATGGCTACACCTTC. Protein product: CASSKKLGRGRDYGYTF.

The genes are TRBV5-1 and TRBJ2-1; 12 bases match TRBD2. The germline V gene encodes CDR1 SGHRS and CDR2 YFSETQ. This CDR3 comprises 16 residues. The J segment lost 6 bases and the V segment lost 3 bases, leaving 7 bases of the junction unmatched. The CDR3 here is CASSYPTSGRVNEQFF. Written as DNA, the CDR3 is TGCGCCAGCAGCTACCCGACTAGCGGGAGAGTCAATGAGCAGTTCTTC.

J is TRBJ2-2 and V is TRBV5-1, with a weak D call TRBD1 (6 bases). The germline V and J ends were trimmed by 6 bases and 3 bases, with 21 bases remaining between them. The CDR3 length is 17 residues. Per the germline V gene, CDR1 is SGHRS and CDR2 is YFSETQ. The CDR3 sequence: CASTGTLNPLYTGELFF. The CDR3 DNA sequence: TGCGCCAGCACCGGGACACTCAACCCCCTTTACACCGGGGAGCTGTTTTTT.

This clonotype has more than one count but fewer than ten. The chain has TRBV2 and TRBJ2-5; TRBD1 matches at 9 bases. CDR3 size: 14 residues. In germline, CDR1 is SNHLY, CDR2 FYNNEI. Losses at the gene ends were 5 bases for V and 3 bases for J; bases not matched to a gene: 4. The CDR3 loop reads CASSQTGGEETQYF. The CDR3 bases are TGTGCCAGCAGTCAGACAGGGGGTGAAGAGACCCAGTACTTC.

This clonotype has more than one count but fewer than ten. The gene calls are TRBV20-1 and TRBJ2-1; 7 positions agree with TRBD1. Germline V gene data show CDR1 as DFQATT and CDR2 as SNEGSKA (reference sequence). The J segment lost 6 bases and the V segment lost 5 bases, leaving 4 bases of the junction unmatched. This CDR3 region has 12 residues. The CDR3 reads CSAQGVSNEQFF. The CDR3 DNA is TGCAGTGCTCAGGGGGTAAGCAATGAGCAGTTCTTC.

CDR3 bases: TGTGCCAGCAGCTTGGACGGGAGGACCCGCACAGATACGCAGTATTTT. This codes for CASSLDGRTRTDTQYF. The chain couples TRBV5-6 to TRBJ2-3, with 7 nucleotides matching TRBD2. Germline-derived CDR1 and CDR2 are SGHDT and YYEEEE. V was clipped by 0 bases and J by 1 base; unmatched bases: 5. The length of the CDR3 is 16 residues.

The V and J genes are TRBV15 and TRBJ1-4; 7 bases are shared with TRBD1. Trimming removed 1 base from V and 4 bases from J; junction bases left unmatched: 3. This CDR3 is built from 15 residues. Germline V gene sequence: CDR1 LNHNV, CDR2 YYDKDF (reference sequence). DNA of the CDR3: TGTGCCACCAGCAGAGCCAGGGGGTATAATGAAAAACTGTTTTTT. This sequence encodes CATSRARGYNEKLFF.

The chain is built from TRBV20-1 and TRBJ2-1; D is possibly TRBD2 (6 bases). The CDR3 is 13 residues long. CDR1 DFQATT and CDR2 SNEGSKA come from the germline V gene (reference sequence). The V end was cut by 5 bases, the J end by 7 bases, with 15 bases between. The CDR3 DNA sequence: TGCAGTGCTTTCGGGGACTCTACAAATGAGCAGTTCTTC. This sequence encodes CSAFGDSTNEQFF.

Points on this clonotype: Mismatch with germline at one junction end may stem from a read error. The chain couples TRBV10-1 to TRBJ2-5; D unclear. CDR3 length: 11 residues. Germline V gives CDR1 WNHNN, CDR2 SYGVQD (reference sequence). CDR3 DNA: TGCGCCAGCAGTGAGCCGGAGACCCAGTACTTT. This sequence encodes CASSEPETQYF.

The V gene is TRBV10-3, the J gene TRBJ2-6, with 9 bases matching TRBD1. Per germline, CDR1 ENHRY and CDR2 SYGVKD. This CDR3 is 16 amino acids long. J lost 0 bases, V lost 9 bases, and 6 bases had no gene match. Here the CDR3 DNA reads TGTGCCATTCGGACAGGGGCCCACTCTGGGGCCAACGTCCTGACTTTC. Translating it yields CAIRTGAHSGANVLTF.

The V gene is TRBV5-1, the J gene TRBJ2-4, with TRBD2 matching over 10 bases. V lost 3 bases to trimming and J lost 7 bases; unmatched junction nucleotides: 4. This CDR3 is built from 14 residues. Germline loops: CDR1 SGHRS, CDR2 YFSETQ. CDR3 region: CASSSWGLANIQYF. CDR3 nucleotide sequence: TGCGCCAGCAGCTCGTGGGGACTAGCGAACATTCAGTACTTC.

The chain joins TRBV20-1 to TRBJ2-7; 9 bases line up with TRBD2. From germline, CDR1 is DFQATT and CDR2 SNEGSKA (reference sequence). Trimming removed 3 bases from V and 3 bases from J; junction bases left unmatched: 9. The CDR3 covers 15 residues. CDR3 sequence reads: CSARLPASGDYEQYF. The CDR3, as DNA: TGCAGTGCTAGGCTTCCGGCTAGCGGGGACTACGAGCAGTACTTC.

The sample holds a few counts of this clonotype. V gene TRBV20-1 combines with J gene TRBJ2-2; D gene uncertain. Germline CDR1 reads DFQATT; CDR2 reads SNEGSKA (reference sequence). CDR3 size: 12 residues. Deletions cut 5 bases from V and 7 bases from J, with 11 bases between. The CDR3 here is CSAGQHSGELFF. The CDR3 DNA sequence: TGCAGTGCTGGCCAACATAGCGGGGAGCTGTTTTTT.

This clonotype turned up a few times. The chain combines TRBV30 with TRBJ1-5, with 8 bases identical to TRBD1. Germline V gives CDR1 GTSNPN, CDR2 SVGIG (reference sequence). The CDR3 has 15 residues. The trim removed 2 bases at V and 6 bases at J, leaving 9 bases unmatched. The CDR3 region has the DNA TGTGCCTGGAGTCCCAGGACAGGGTGGGCTCAGCCCCAGCATTTT. Protein sequence: CAWSPRTGWAQPQHF.

V is TRBV5-1 and J is TRBJ2-5; 9 positions agree with TRBD2. CDR1 is SGHRS and CDR2 is YFSETQ in the germline V gene. After removal of 0 bases from V and 5 bases from J, the junction contained 8 bases not matched to a gene. The CDR3 is 16 residues long. CDR3 DNA sequence: TGCGCCAGCAGCTTGGAGAGTAGCGGGAGAATTGAGACCCAGTACTTC. This translates into CASSLESSGRIETQYF.

This clonotype was seen more than once but under ten times. The chain is built from TRBV27 and TRBJ2-3, with TRBD2 identical over 8 bases. This CDR3 has 14 amino acids. Trimming removed 8 bases from V and 1 base from J; junction bases left unmatched: 5. From germline, CDR1 is MNHEY and CDR2 SMNVEV (reference sequence). CDR3 bases: TGTGCCAGCCGAACGGGACTAGGCACAGATACGCAGTATTTT. It specifies CASRTGLGTDTQYF.

The chain couples TRBV28 to TRBJ2-1; TRBD1 agrees at 7 bases. Trimming removed 1 base from V and 5 bases from J; junction bases left unmatched: 5. The germline V gene encodes CDR1 MDHEN and CDR2 SYDVKM. This CDR3 contains 15 residues. Written as DNA, the CDR3 is TGTGCCAGCAGTTTATTAGGGGGCTGGAACAATGAGCAGTTCTTC. Protein product: CASSLLGGWNNEQFF.

V usage is TRBV10-3 and J usage is TRBJ1-1; 7 bases match TRBD1. V gave up 9 bases and J gave up 1 base; unmatched junction bases: 5. Germline V lookup: CDR1 ENHRY, CDR2 SYGVKD. The CDR3 contains 13 residues. The CDR3 region has the DNA TGTGCCATGCGACAGGGTAGGAACACTGAAGCTTTCTTT. Encoded protein: CAMRQGRNTEAFF.

CDR3 DNA: TGCAGTGCTAGAGATGGGCTAGCGGGAGGCTGGTCCCATGAGCAGTTCTTC. Encoded protein: CSARDGLAGGWSHEQFF. This chain joins TRBV20-1 and TRBJ2-1, with 11 bases that match TRBD2. The ends lost 0 bases at V and 8 bases at J; junction bases unmatched: 12. Germline values: CDR1 DFQATT, CDR2 SNEGSKA (reference sequence). The CDR3 consists of 17 residues.

In its sample, this clonotype was seen a few times. V gene TRBV7-3 combines with J gene TRBJ2-3, with D hard to call. From germline, CDR1 is SGHTA and CDR2 FQGTGA. The CDR3 is 15 residues long. V was trimmed by 2 bases and J by 5 bases, leaving 14 bases between them. CDR3 protein: CASSLRPEGIDTQYF. CDR3 in DNA: TGTGCCAGCAGCTTACGGCCTGAAGGGATAGATACGCAGTATTTT.

The genes are TRBV11-2 and TRBJ1-2, with a tentative D call TRBD1 (6 bases). This CDR3 contains 12 residues. Germline values: CDR1 SGHAT, CDR2 FQNNGV. The germline V and J ends were trimmed by 6 bases and 7 bases, with 12 bases remaining between them. CDR3 bases: TGTGCCAGCAGTCGGGAGGGGGTTGGCTACACCTTC. It codes for CASSREGVGYTF.

This clonotype was detected only a few times. J is TRBJ2-1 and V is TRBV5-1, with 7 bases aligning to TRBD1. The germline V gene encodes CDR1 SGHRS and CDR2 YFSETQ. The V gene end was trimmed by 5 bases and the J gene end by 4 bases; junction bases not matched to a gene: 12. This CDR3 is built from 16 residues. The CDR3 region has the DNA TGCGCCAGCAGACTGGGGACAGCCGACCCATACAATGAGCAGTTCTTC. Translation: CASRLGTADPYNEQFF.

A few counts support this clonotype. The chain uses TRBV5-1 and TRBJ2-1; 7 bases match TRBD2. The ends lost 2 bases at V and 0 bases at J; junction bases unmatched: 8. The V gene's germline CDR1 is SGHRS and CDR2 YFSETQ. CDR3 length: 17 amino acids. CDR3 DNA: TGCGCCAGCAGCTTCATGGAGGGAGGGGTCTCCTACAATGAGCAGTTCTTC. This translates into CASSFMEGGVSYNEQFF. The whole variable domain, filled in from reference TRBV5-1 and TRBJ2-1, reads KAGVTQTPRYLIKTRGQQVTLSCSPISGHRSVSWYQQTPGQGLQFLFEYFSETQRNKGNFPGRFSGRQFSNSRSEMNVSTLELGDSALYLCASSFMEGGVSYNEQFFGPGTRLTVL.

J is TRBJ2-7 and V is TRBV13; weak D call: TRBD2 (7 bases). Germline V gene sequence: CDR1 PRHDT, CDR2 FYEKMQ (reference sequence). The V end was cut by 5 bases, the J end by 0 bases, with 32 bases between. This CDR3 spans 21 amino acids. DNA of the CDR3: TGTGCCAGCAGCCTCCAGAGCGGGAAGATAATGGGGAGGGGGAGCTCCTACGAGCAGTACTTC. It is translated as CASSLQSGKIMGRGSSYEQYF. Based on the CDR3 plus reference TRBV13 and TRBJ2-7, the full variable domain is AAGVIQSPRHLIKEKRETATLKCYPIPRHDTVYWYQQGPGQDPQFLISFYEKMQSDKGSIPDRFSAQQFSDYHSELNMSSLELGDSALYFCASSLQSGKIMGRGSSYEQYFGPGTRLTVT.